A single sample is the source of the 9 T cell receptor beta chains below, sequenced in a study of OX40 agonist ivuxolimab in advanced cancers. TCRdb's copy holds only in-frame clones and misses some; the assay was immunoSEQ multiplex PCR. In the table there are more than 40,000 clones, over 65% of which are singletons. The sample here was CD4+ or CD8+ T cells sorted from blood, taken in a trial of the OX40 agonist ivuxolimab. The receptors here all came from an adult with an advanced solid tumor such as melanoma, head and neck, liver or kidney cancer.

This clone was seen a handful of times. The gene calls are TRBV30 and TRBJ2-1; D unresolved. The V end was cut by 0 bases, the J end by 1 base, with 7 bases between. Germline lookup yields CDR1 GTSNPN and CDR2 SVGIG (reference sequence). The CDR3 is 14 amino acids. The CDR3 is CAWSVGTSYNEQFF. DNA of the CDR3: TGTGCCTGGAGTGTGGGAACTTCCTACAATGAGCAGTTCTTC.

This chain links TRBV7-3 with TRBJ2-2; 10 bases are a match to TRBD2. Germline CDR1 SGHTA, CDR2 FQGTGA. Trimming cost V 5 bases and J 3 bases; bases outside gene matches: 3. The length of the CDR3 is 15 residues. CDR3 amino acids: CASSRGLADTGELFF. As DNA, the CDR3 is TGTGCCAGCAGCCGAGGACTAGCGGACACCGGGGAGCTGTTTTTT.

The V call is TRBV5-1, the J call TRBJ2-4; D is uncertain. This CDR3 region has 14 residues. The V end was cut by 0 bases, the J end by 6 bases, with 10 bases between. Germline V gives CDR1 SGHRS, CDR2 YFSETQ. This chain's CDR3 is CASSLGPDVNIQYF. The CDR3 DNA sequence: TGCGCCAGCAGCTTGGGTCCGGACGTAAACATTCAGTACTTC. The entire variable domain, with the rest obtained from reference TRBV5-1 and TRBJ2-4, is as follows: KAGVTQTPRYLIKTRGQQVTLSCSPISGHRSVSWYQQTPGQGLQFLFEYFSETQRNKGNFPGRFSGRQFSNSRSEMNVSTLELGDSALYLCASSLGPDVNIQYFGAGTRLSVL.

The chain employs TRBV30 and TRBJ1-3, with a weak D call TRBD1 (5 bases). The CDR3 has 13 residues. From germline, CDR1 is GTSNPN and CDR2 SVGIG (reference sequence). V lost 8 bases and J 0 bases, leaving 11 bases between the germline ends. As DNA, the CDR3 is TGTGCCCGGGCGCAGGGCTCTGGAAACACCATATATTTT. Its protein product is CARAQGSGNTIYF.

J is TRBJ2-1 and V is TRBV5-1; 9 bases are a match to TRBD2. With V trimmed by 2 bases and J by 6 bases, 9 bases remained unmatched. CDR1 is SGHRS, CDR2 YFSETQ, per germline. The CDR3 has 16 residues. CDR3 in DNA: TGCGCCAGCAGCTTCTCTGGCGGGGGGGCCTCCAATGAGCAGTTCTTC. Amino acid sequence: CASSFSGGGASNEQFF.

V is TRBV4-2 and J is TRBJ2-1; D is uncertain. The V gene lost 0 bases and the J gene lost 5 bases, with 11 bases spanning the gap. Germline V CDR1 and CDR2: LGHNA, YNFKEQ. This CDR3 region has 15 residues. The CDR3 sequence is CASSQDFNRHNEQFF. The CDR3 coding sequence is TGTGCCAGCAGCCAAGATTTCAACAGACACAATGAGCAGTTCTTC.

The chain uses TRBV6-6 and TRBJ1-3; a weak D match, TRBD1 (5 bases). V was shortened by 6 bases and J by 0 bases, with 12 bases between the two germline ends. Looked up from germline, CDR1 is MNHNY and CDR2 is SVGAGI (reference sequence). The CDR3 consists of 15 residues. The CDR3 region is CASSLEGSSGNTIYF. CDR3 DNA: TGTGCCAGCAGCCTTGAGGGGAGCTCTGGAAACACCATATATTTT.

This clone was counted only a few times. The chain links TRBV6-1 to TRBJ1-3; possible D gene TRBD1, 5 bases. V dropped 7 bases and J dropped 1 base, with 11 bases sitting between them. Germline V lookup: CDR1 MNHNS, CDR2 SASEGT. The length of the CDR3 is 14 residues. The CDR3 bases are TGTGCCAGCACCATGACAGTGTCTGGAAACACCATATATTTT. Protein sequence: CASTMTVSGNTIYF.

This clone has just one count. The V and J genes are TRBV18 and TRBJ2-4, with 12 bases aligning to TRBD1. In germline, CDR1 is KGHSH, CDR2 LQKENI. There are 16 residues in the CDR3. Losses at the gene ends were 5 bases for V and 8 bases for J; bases not matched to a gene: 10. CDR3: CASSIPGQGARDIQYF. In nucleotides, the CDR3 is TGTGCCAGCTCAATTCCGGGACAGGGGGCGAGGGACATTCAGTACTTC.